What follows are 13 T cell receptor beta chains derived from one specimen sequenced in a study of blood T cell repertoires in COVID-19 (dated by TCRdb to 2019 to 2021). Receptor libraries were prepared by the immunoSEQ multiplex PCR assay. Imported from immuneACCESS, the table was reduced by TCRdb to in-frame sequences with V and J called. These copies leave out some clones; in studies compared against another copy, an unresolved V gene accounts for under half, and the cause of the remainder is not known. A total of about 180,000 clones appear in this sample, 60% to 80% of them only once. The ten largest clones represent roughly an eighth of the sample. The sequencing sample was made of PBMCs or T cells enriched from blood (not recorded which). Source of these receptors: a man aged 55 to 70 who had been exposed to COVID-19.

The V gene is TRBV7-9, the J gene TRBJ1-2; possibly TRBD1 for D (5 bases). The V end lost 2 bases, the J end lost 7 bases, and 11 bases lay between the germline ends. Germline CDR1 is SEHNR and CDR2 is FQNEAQ (reference sequence). This CDR3 has 13 amino acids. CDR3 sequence: CASSLTGDSGYTF. CDR3 bases: TGTGCCAGCAGCTTAACAGGTGATAGTGGCTACACCTTC.

This chain links TRBV7-3 with TRBJ2-3, with 9 positions matching TRBD2. The CDR3 has 15 amino acids. CDR1 SGHTA and CDR2 FQGTGA come from the germline V gene. J lost 4 bases, V lost 3 bases, and 5 bases had no gene match. The CDR3 region is CASSFSGSVSDTQYF. The CDR3 DNA sequence: TGTGCCAGCAGCTTTAGCGGGAGCGTATCAGATACGCAGTATTTT.

This chain uses TRBV11-2 with TRBJ2-1; TRBD2 matches 13 bases. Germline-derived CDR1 and CDR2 are SGHAT and FQNNGV. The CDR3 is 17 residues long. V dropped 3 bases and J dropped 5; count of bases not matched to a gene: 7. The CDR3 DNA sequence: TGTGCCAGCAGCTTTAGTGAAGGGACTAGCGGGAACAATGAGCAGTTCTTC. It encodes CASSFSEGTSGNNEQFF.

This rearrangement joins TRBV28 to TRBJ2-7, with TRBD1 matching over 8 bases. J was trimmed by 8 bases and V by 5 bases; bases with no gene match: 17. This CDR3 spans 16 amino acids. CDR1 and CDR2 (germline): MDHEN, SYDVKM. The CDR3 DNA follows: TGTGCCAGCAGTATGATGGGAGGACAGGGCCCCTCTAAGCAGTACTTC. As protein: CASSMMGGQGPSKQYF.

The CDR3 nucleotides are TGCGCCAGCAGGAGGGACCCAGGGGGAGGCTACACCTTC. Its protein is CASRRDPGGGYTF. The chain combines TRBV5-1 with TRBJ1-2, with TRBD1 identical over 7 bases. Looked up from germline, CDR1 is SGHRS and CDR2 is YFSETQ. The CDR3 extends over 13 amino acids. The V gene end was trimmed by 5 bases and the J gene end by 8 bases; junction bases not matched to a gene: 9. Full variable domain (remainder filled in from reference TRBV5-1 and TRBJ1-2): KAGVTQTPRYLIKTRGQQVTLSCSPISGHRSVSWYQQTPGQGLQFLFEYFSETQRNKGNFPGRFSGRQFSNSRSEMNVSTLELGDSALYLCASRRDPGGGYTFGSGTRLTVV.

This clone was detected a few times. The rearrangement uses TRBV6-5 and TRBJ1-1; 7 bases agree with TRBD1. Unmatched junction bases numbered 4, after V lost 4 bases and J lost 8 bases. This CDR3 spans 12 amino acids. CDR1 and CDR2 from the germline V gene are MNHEY and SVGAGI. CDR3: CASSSVDREAFF. The CDR3, as DNA: TGTGCCAGCAGTTCCGTGGACAGGGAAGCTTTCTTT.

The chain carries TRBV27 and TRBJ1-4; D is unresolved. The CDR3 has 15 amino acids. From germline, CDR1 is MNHEY and CDR2 SMNVEV (reference sequence). The V gene lost 5 bases and the J gene lost 0 bases, with 10 bases spanning the gap. CDR3 nucleotide sequence: TGTGCCAGCAGTGGTTACAGTGCAACTAATGAAAAACTGTTTTTT. It yields the protein CASSGYSATNEKLFF.

V gene TRBV18 combines with J gene TRBJ2-3; D possibly corresponds to TRBD1 (6 bases). The germline CDR1 and CDR2 sequences are KGHSH and LQKENI. The CDR3 length is 15 residues. Trimming cost V 5 bases and J 2 bases, with 14 bases left between them. The CDR3, as DNA: TGTGCCAGCTCAGAGGCCAGGGGATTCACAGATACGCAGTATTTT. This translates into CASSEARGFTDTQYF. Supplemented by reference TRBV18 and TRBJ2-3, the full variable domain reads NAGVMQNPRHLVRRRGQEARLRCSPMKGHSHVYWYRQLPEEGLKFMVYLQKENIIDESGMPKERFSAEFPKEGPSILRIQQVVRGDSAAYFCASSEARGFTDTQYFGPGTRLTVL.

This chain uses TRBV6-5 with TRBJ1-2, with D possibly being TRBD1 (5 bases). CDR1 and CDR2 (germline): MNHEY, SVGAGI. The CDR3 has 16 amino acids. V was trimmed by 0 bases and J by 2 bases, leaving 13 bases between them. The DNA of the CDR3 is TGTGCCAGCAGTTACTCGATACCAGGGCGAAACTATGGCTACACCTTC. Protein sequence: CASSYSIPGRNYGYTF.

This clone is a singleton in its sample. V is TRBV11-3 and J is TRBJ2-1, with TRBD2 matching over 12 bases. This CDR3 contains 16 residues. The V and J ends lost 2 bases and 4 bases, in that order; junction bases with no gene match: 3. Looked up from germline, CDR1 is SGHNT and CDR2 is YENEEA. CDR3 bases: TGTGCCAGCAGCTTACCTAGCGGGAGGGCATACAATGAGCAGTTCTTC. Amino acid sequence: CASSLPSGRAYNEQFF.

The chain is built from TRBV30 and TRBJ1-1, with D unresolved. In germline, CDR1 is GTSNPN, CDR2 SVGIG (reference sequence). The CDR3 covers 12 residues. The V end lost 5 bases, the J end lost 0 bases, and 7 bases lay between the germline ends. Here the CDR3 DNA reads TGTGCCTGGGATCTCCTGAACACTGAAGCTTTCTTT. Translation: CAWDLLNTEAFF. The variable domain in full, completed from reference TRBV30 and TRBJ1-1, reads SQTIHQWPATLVQPVGSPLSLECTVEGTSNPNLYWYRQAAGRGLQLLFYSVGIGQISSEVPQNLSASRPQDRQFILSSKKLLLSDSGFYLCAWDLLNTEAFFGQGTRLTVV.

The V call is TRBV7-2, the J call TRBJ2-7, with a possible D match to TRBD1 (6 bases). The CDR3 spans 14 residues. Germline V CDR1 and CDR2: SGHTA, FQGNSA. The V and J ends lost 5 bases and 3 bases respectively, with 14 bases between them. The CDR3 DNA is TGTGCCAGCAGCCATGGACAGCGTCGCTACGAGCAGTACTTC. This translates into CASSHGQRRYEQYF.

The chain combines TRBV19 with TRBJ1-2; TRBD1 matches 9 bases. V lost 9 bases to trimming and J lost 8 bases; unmatched junction nucleotides: 7. Germline V gene data show CDR1 as LNHDA and CDR2 as SQIVND (reference sequence). This CDR3 contains 12 residues. The CDR3 is CASVTGGAGYTF. The DNA of the CDR3 is TGTGCCAGCGTGACAGGGGGAGCCGGCTACACCTTC.